This TCR beta chain stems from a study of cytomegalovirus exposure and HLA in healthy donors. Whole-study findings and limits: Despite most TCR sequences being rare, some public TCRs occurred in many donors.

With 60 Vbeta and 13 Jbeta primers, the PCR was carried out. The method was immunoSEQ multiplex PCR; TCRdb's version includes in-frame clones alone and lacks a portion of them. The sample includes some 110,000 clones, over 60% of them seen just once. A remark on this clone: Antigen unknown.

The CDR3 has 15 amino acids. V gave up 2 bases and J gave up 8 bases, with 13 bases separating them. Germline values: CDR1 MNHNS, CDR2 SASEGT. Sequencing input: PBMCs. J is TRBJ1-6 and V is TRBV6-1; D not resolved. This TCR derives from a man aged 55-75 years in good health and CMV-seropositive. The CDR3 DNA is TGTGCCAGCAGTGAACTGGGAGTATTGGATTCACCCCTCCACTTT. Its translation is CASSELGVLDSPLHF.